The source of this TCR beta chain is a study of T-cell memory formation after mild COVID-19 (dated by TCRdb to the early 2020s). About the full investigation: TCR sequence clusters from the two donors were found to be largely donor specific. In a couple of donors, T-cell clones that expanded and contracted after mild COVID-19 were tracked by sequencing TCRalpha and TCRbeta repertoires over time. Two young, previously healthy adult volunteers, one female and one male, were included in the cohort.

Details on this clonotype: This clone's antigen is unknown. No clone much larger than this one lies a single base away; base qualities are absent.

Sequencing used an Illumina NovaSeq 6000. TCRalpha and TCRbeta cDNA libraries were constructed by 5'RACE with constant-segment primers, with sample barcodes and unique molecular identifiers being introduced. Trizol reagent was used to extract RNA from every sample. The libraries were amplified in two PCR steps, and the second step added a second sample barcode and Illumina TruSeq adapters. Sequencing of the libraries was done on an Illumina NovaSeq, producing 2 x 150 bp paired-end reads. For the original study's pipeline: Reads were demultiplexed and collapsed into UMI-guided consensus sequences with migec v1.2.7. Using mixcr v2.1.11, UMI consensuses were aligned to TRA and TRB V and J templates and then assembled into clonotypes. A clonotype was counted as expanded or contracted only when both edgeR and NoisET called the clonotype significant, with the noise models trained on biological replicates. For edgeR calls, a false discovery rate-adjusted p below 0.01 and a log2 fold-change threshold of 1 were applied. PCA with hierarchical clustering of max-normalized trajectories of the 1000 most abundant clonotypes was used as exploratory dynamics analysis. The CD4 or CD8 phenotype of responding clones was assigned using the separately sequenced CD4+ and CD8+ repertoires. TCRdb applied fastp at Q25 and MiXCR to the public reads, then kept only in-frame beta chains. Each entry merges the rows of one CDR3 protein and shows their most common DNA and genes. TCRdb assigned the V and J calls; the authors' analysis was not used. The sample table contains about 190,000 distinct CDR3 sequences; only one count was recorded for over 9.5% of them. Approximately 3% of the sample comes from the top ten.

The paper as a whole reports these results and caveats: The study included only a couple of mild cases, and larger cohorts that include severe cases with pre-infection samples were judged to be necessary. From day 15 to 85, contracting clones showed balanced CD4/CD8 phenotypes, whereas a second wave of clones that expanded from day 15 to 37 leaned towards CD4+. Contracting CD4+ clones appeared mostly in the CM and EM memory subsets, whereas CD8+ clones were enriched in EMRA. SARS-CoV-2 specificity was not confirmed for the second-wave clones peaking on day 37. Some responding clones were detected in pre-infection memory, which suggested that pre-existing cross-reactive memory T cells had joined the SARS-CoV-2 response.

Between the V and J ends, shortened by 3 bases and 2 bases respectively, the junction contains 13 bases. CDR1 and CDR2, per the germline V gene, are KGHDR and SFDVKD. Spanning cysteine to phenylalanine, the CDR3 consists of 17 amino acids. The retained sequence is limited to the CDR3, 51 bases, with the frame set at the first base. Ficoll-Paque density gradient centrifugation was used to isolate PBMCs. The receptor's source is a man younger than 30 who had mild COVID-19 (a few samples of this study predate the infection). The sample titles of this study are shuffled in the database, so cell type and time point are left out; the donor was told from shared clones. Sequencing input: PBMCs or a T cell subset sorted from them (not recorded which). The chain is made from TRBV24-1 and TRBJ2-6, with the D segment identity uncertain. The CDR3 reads CATSDKTGRTGANVLTF. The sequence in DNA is TGTGCCACCAGTGATAAGACCGGAAGGACTGGGGCCAACGTCCTGACTTTC.